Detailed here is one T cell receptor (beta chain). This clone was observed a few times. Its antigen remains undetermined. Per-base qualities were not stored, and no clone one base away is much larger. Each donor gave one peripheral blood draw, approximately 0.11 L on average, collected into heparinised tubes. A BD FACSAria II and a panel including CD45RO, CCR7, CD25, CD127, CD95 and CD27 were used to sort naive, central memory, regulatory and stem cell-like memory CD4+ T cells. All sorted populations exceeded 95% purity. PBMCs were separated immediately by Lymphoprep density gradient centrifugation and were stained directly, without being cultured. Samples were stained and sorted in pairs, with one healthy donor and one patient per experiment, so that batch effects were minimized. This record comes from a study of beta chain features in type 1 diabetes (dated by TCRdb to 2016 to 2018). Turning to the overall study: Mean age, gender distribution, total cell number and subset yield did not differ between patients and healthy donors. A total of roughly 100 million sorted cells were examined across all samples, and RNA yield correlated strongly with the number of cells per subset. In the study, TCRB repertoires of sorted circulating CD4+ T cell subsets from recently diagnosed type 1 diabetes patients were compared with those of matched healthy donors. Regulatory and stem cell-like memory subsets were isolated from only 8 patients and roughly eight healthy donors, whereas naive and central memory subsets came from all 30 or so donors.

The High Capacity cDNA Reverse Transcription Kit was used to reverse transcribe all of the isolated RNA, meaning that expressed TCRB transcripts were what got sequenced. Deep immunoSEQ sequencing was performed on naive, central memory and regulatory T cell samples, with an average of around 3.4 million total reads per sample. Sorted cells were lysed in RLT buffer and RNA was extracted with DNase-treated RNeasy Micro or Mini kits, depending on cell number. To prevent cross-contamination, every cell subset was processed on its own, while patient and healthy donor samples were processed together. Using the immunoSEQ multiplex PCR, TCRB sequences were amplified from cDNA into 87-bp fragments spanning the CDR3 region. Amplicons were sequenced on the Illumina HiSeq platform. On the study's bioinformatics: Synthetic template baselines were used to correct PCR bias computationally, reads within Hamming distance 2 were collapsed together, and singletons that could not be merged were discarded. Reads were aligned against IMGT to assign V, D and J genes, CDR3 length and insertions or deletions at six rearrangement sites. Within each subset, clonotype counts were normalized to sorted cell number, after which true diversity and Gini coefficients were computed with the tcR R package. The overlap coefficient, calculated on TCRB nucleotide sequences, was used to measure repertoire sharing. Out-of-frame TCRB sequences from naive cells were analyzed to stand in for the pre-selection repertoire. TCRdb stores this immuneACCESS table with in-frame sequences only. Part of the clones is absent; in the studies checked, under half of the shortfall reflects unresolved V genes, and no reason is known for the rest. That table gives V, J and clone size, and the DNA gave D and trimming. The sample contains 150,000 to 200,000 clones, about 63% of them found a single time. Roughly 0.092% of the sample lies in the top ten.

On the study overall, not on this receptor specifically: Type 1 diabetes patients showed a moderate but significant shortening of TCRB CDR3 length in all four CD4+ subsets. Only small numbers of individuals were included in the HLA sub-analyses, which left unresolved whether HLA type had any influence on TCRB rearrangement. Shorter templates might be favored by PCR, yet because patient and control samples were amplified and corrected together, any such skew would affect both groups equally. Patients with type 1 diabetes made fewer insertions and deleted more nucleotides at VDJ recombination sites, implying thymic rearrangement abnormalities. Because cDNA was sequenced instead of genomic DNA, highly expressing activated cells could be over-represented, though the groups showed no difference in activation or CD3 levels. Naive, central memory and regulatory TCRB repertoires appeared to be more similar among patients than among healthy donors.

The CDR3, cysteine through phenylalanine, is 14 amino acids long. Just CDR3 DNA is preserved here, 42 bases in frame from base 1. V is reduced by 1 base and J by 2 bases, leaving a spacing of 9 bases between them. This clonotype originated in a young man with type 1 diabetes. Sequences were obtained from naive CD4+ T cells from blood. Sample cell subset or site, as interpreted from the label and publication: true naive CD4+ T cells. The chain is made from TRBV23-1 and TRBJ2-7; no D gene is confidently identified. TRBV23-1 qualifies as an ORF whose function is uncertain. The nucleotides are TGCGCCAGCAGTCAATATTTTTTACCCTACGAGCAGTACTTC. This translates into CASSQYFLPYEQYF.